This TCR beta chain was captured in a study of blood T cells in healthy people across ages. Germline assignment: CDR1 SNHLY and CDR2 FYNNEI. V was shortened by 4 bases and J by 0 bases, with 9 bases between the two germline ends. This CDR3 comprises 15 residues. Primers used in a second PCR of roughly 6 to 11 cycles were a sample-barcoded 5' primer and a J-beta primer mix. TCRdb recomputed calls from the 5' RACE reads with MiXCR, one row per CDR3 protein. The sample lists 710,000 or so distinct CDR3 sequences, about a third occurring once. This receptor was taken from a woman aged 80 or older in good health. The sequenced sample consisted of blood. J is TRBJ1-4 and V is TRBV2; D gene ambiguous. In DNA, the CDR3 is TGTGCCAGCAGTGCGTCCAGAACAACTAATGAAAAACTGTTTTTT. It translates to CASSASRTTNEKLFF.